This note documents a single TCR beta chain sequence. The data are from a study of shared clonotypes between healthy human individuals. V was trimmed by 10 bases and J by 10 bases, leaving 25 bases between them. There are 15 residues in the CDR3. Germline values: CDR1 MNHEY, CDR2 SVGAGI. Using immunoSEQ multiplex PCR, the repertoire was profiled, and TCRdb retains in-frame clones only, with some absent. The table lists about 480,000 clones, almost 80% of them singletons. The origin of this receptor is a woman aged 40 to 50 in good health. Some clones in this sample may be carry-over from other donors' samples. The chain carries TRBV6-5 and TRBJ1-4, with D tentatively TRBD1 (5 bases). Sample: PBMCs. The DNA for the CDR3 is TGTGCCACCAAGAACCTCAGGGTCTTAGAGGGAAAACTGTTTTTT. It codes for CATKNLRVLEGKLFF.